What follows are 23 T cell receptor beta chains derived from one specimen sequenced in a study of cytomegalovirus exposure and HLA in healthy donors. The primer mix had 60 Vbeta and 13 Jbeta primers. This table comes from immunoSEQ multiplex PCR, and its TCRdb copy is limited to in-frame clones, with some not included. The profile shows fewer than 200,000 clones, approximately 75% of them singletons. The sample was PBMCs. The receptors shown here come from a man younger than 40 in good health and CMV-seropositive.

The chain carries TRBV27 and TRBJ2-2, with a tentative D call TRBD2 (6 bases). V lost 4 bases to trimming and J lost 1 base, with 13 bases between them. The CDR3 has 16 amino acids. In germline, CDR1 is MNHEY, CDR2 SMNVEV (reference sequence). CDR3 bases: TGTGCCAGCAGTTCCGTGGAGGGATTGAACACCGGGGAGCTGTTTTTT. It is translated as CASSSVEGLNTGELFF.

CDR3 protein: CASSRTSGGNYEQYF. CDR3 nucleotides: TGTGCCAGCAGCAGGACTAGCGGGGGGAACTACGAGCAGTACTTC. The V call is TRBV7-2, the J call TRBJ2-7, with 14 bases that match TRBD2. The ends lost 5 bases at V and 3 bases at J; junction bases unmatched: 3. CDR1 is SGHTA, CDR2 FQGNSA, per germline. The length of the CDR3 is 15 residues.

V gene TRBV2 combines with J gene TRBJ1-5; D possibly corresponds to TRBD1 (5 bases). CDR3 size: 13 residues. The germline V gene has CDR1 SNHLY and CDR2 FYNNEI. V gave up 4 bases and J gave up 9 bases, with 13 bases separating them. CDR3 in amino acids: CASSAQGDSPQHF. The CDR3 nucleotides read TGTGCCAGCAGTGCACAAGGGGATTCGCCCCAGCATTTT. The full variable domain, rest sourced from reference TRBV2 and TRBJ1-5, is EPEVTQTPSHQVTQMGQEVILRCVPISNHLYFYWYRQILGQKVEFLVSFYNNEISEKSEIFDDQFSVERPDGSNFTLKIRSTKLEDSAMYFCASSAQGDSPQHFGDGTRLSIL.

The gene calls are TRBV28 and TRBJ1-6; 8 bases line up with TRBD1. This CDR3 is 19 amino acids long. In germline, CDR1 is MDHEN, CDR2 SYDVKM. V gave up 5 bases and J gave up 0 bases; unmatched junction bases: 12. For the CDR3, the DNA is TGTGCCAGCAGTGACGGGCCAGGGGGCGTTAGCTCCTATAATTCACCCCTCCACTTT. Encoded protein: CASSDGPGGVSSYNSPLHF.

The rearrangement joins TRBV4-1 to TRBJ2-7; 10 nucleotides match TRBD2. J gave up 4 bases and V 4 bases, and 4 bases lay outside the gene matches. Per the germline V gene, CDR1 is MGHRA and CDR2 is YSYEKL. The length of the CDR3 is 14 residues. CDR3 nucleotide sequence: TGCGCCAGCAGCCCCTCGACTAGCGGGTACGAGCAGTACTTC. It is translated as CASSPSTSGYEQYF.

The genes are TRBV27 and TRBJ2-5, with D possibly matching TRBD2 (7 bases). Germline CDR1 and CDR2: MNHEY and SMNVEV (reference sequence). CDR3 size: 13 residues. The germline V and J ends were trimmed by 8 bases and 4 bases, with 14 bases remaining between them. The CDR3 loop reads CASRRGGAETQYF. As DNA, the CDR3 is TGTGCCAGCCGAAGGGGGGGGGCAGAGACCCAGTACTTC.

Here the CDR3 DNA reads TGTGCCAGCAGCCCGGGACAGGGGTCTAACTATGGCTACACCTTC. Amino acid sequence: CASSPGQGSNYGYTF. The chain couples TRBV7-9 to TRBJ1-2; TRBD1 agrees at 10 bases. CDR3 length: 15 amino acids. Germline lookup yields CDR1 SEHNR and CDR2 FQNEAQ (reference sequence). V was pared by 5 bases and J by 0 bases, with 3 bases of the junction left unmatched. The entire variable domain, with the rest obtained from reference TRBV7-9 and TRBJ1-2, is as follows: DTGVSQNPRHKITKRGQNVTFRCDPISEHNRLYWYRQTLGQGPEFLTYFQNEAQLEKSRLLSDRFSAERPKGSFSTLEIQRTEQGDSAMYLCASSPGQGSNYGYTFGSGTRLTVV.

The table lists this clone with a few counts. The chain joins TRBV9 to TRBJ1-3, with D perhaps TRBD1 (6 bases). Germline V gene lookup returns CDR1 SGDLS and CDR2 YYNGEE. Trimming stripped 4 bases from V and 0 bases from J, with 14 bases between. The CDR3 length is 16 residues. DNA for the CDR3: TGTGCCAGCAGCCCTCAGGGGCCCAACTCTGGAAACACCATATATTTT. Translating it yields CASSPQGPNSGNTIYF.

The CDR3: CASSQSGTGANYGYTF. The CDR3 region has the DNA TGCGCCAGCAGCCAATCCGGGACAGGGGCCAACTATGGCTACACCTTC. The rearrangement uses TRBV4-3 and TRBJ1-2, with 10 bases aligning to TRBD1. The CDR3 totals 16 residues. Germline values: CDR1 LGHNA, CDR2 YSLEER. With 2 bases clipped from V and 2 bases from J, the junction kept 5 bases outside the gene matches.

This clone has a single count. The chain couples TRBV19 to TRBJ1-5; 10 positions agree with TRBD1. Germline V CDR1 and CDR2: LNHDA, SQIVND (reference sequence). V trimming: 2 bases; J trimming: 6 bases; junction bases outside the gene matches: 4. The CDR3 has 15 amino acids. DNA for the CDR3: TGTGCCAGTAGTATAAAGACAGGGGGCGGTCAGCCCCAGCATTTT. It translates to CASSIKTGGGQPQHF.

The CDR3: CASSLETVTYGYTF. As DNA, the CDR3 is TGTGCCAGCAGCTTAGAAACAGTGACCTATGGCTACACCTTC. The J gene is TRBJ1-2, the V gene TRBV7-9, with D uncertain. With 1 base removed from V and 4 bases from J, the gap between germline ends came to 10 bases. The CDR3 spans 14 residues. The germline CDR1 and CDR2 sequences are SEHNR and FQNEAQ (reference sequence). The full variable domain, completed using reference TRBV7-9 and TRBJ1-2, is DTGVSQNPRHKITKRGQNVTFRCDPISEHNRLYWYRQTLGQGPEFLTYFQNEAQLEKSRLLSDRFSAERPKGSFSTLEIQRTEQGDSAMYLCASSLETVTYGYTFGSGTRLTVV.

The J gene is TRBJ2-3, the V gene TRBV29-1, with 9 bases lining up with TRBD2. The CDR3 is 16 amino acids. Trimming removed 3 bases from V and 1 base from J; junction bases left unmatched: 8. Germline CDR1 and CDR2: SQVTM and ANQGSEA. The CDR3 sequence: CSVDLSRGGGTDTQYF. In DNA form, the CDR3 reads TGCAGCGTTGACCTCTCGCGGGGGGGCGGCACAGATACGCAGTATTTT.

This sequence joins TRBV29-1 and TRBJ2-5, with 9 bases aligning to TRBD1. Gene TRBJ2-7 matches the end of the DNA better, so the J call may be wrong. The CDR3 consists of 15 residues. CDR1 and CDR2 from the germline V gene are SQVTM and ANQGSEA. The CDR3 bases are TGCAGCGTTGAAGGGTTCGCGACAGGGGGTAACGAGCAGTACTTC. Amino acids: CSVEGFATGGNEQYF.

This clone was seen only once. The chain recombines TRBV27 with TRBJ2-5; D may be TRBD1 (7 bases). The last part of the DNA fits TRBJ2-7 better; the J call may be wrong. Germline V lookup: CDR1 MNHEY, CDR2 SMNVEV (reference sequence). The CDR3 spans 14 residues. CDR3 protein: CASSLRQGLYEQYF. CDR3 sequence (DNA): TGTGCCAGCAGTTTGAGACAGGGACTCTACGAGCAGTACTTC.

The table lists this clone with a few counts. J is TRBJ2-2 and V is TRBV10-3, with D maybe TRBD2 (6 bases). V lost 0 bases to trimming and J lost 5 bases, with 10 bases between them. Germline V gene data show CDR1 as ENHRY and CDR2 as SYGVKD. There are 15 residues in the CDR3. CDR3: CAISESAGQTGELFF. CDR3 sequence (DNA): TGTGCCATCAGTGAGTCAGCGGGCCAAACCGGGGAGCTGTTTTTT.

The V and J genes are TRBV11-1 and TRBJ1-2, with a weak D call TRBD1 (6 bases). This CDR3 has 16 amino acids. Looked up from germline, CDR1 is SGHAT and CDR2 is FQDESV (reference sequence). V lost 3 bases and J 2 bases, leaving 16 bases between the germline ends. This CDR3 reads CASSLQGRRGNYGYTF. CDR3 sequence (DNA): TGTGCCAGCAGCTTGCAGGGGCGCCGAGGGAACTATGGCTACACCTTC. Full variable domain (outside the CDR3, taken from reference TRBV11-1 and TRBJ1-2): EAEVAQSPRYKITEKSQAVAFWCDPISGHATLYWYRQILGQGPELLVQFQDESVVDDSQLPKDRFSAERLKGVDSTLKIQPAELGDSAMYLCASSLQGRRGNYGYTFGSGTRLTVV.

This clone was observed a handful of times. The gene calls are TRBV4-1 and TRBJ2-1; 11 bases line up with TRBD2. The germline gives CDR1 MGHRA, CDR2 YSYEKL. CDR3 length equals 19 residues. J was trimmed by 5 bases and V by 0 bases; bases with no gene match: 12. This CDR3 reads CASSQDRTSGRGVDNEQFF. The DNA for the CDR3 is TGCGCCAGCAGCCAAGATAGGACTAGCGGGCGTGGGGTTGACAATGAGCAGTTCTTC.

The chain combines TRBV7-2 with TRBJ2-3; D possibly corresponds to TRBD1 (6 bases). CDR3 size: 15 residues. Trimming stripped 5 bases from V and 3 bases from J, with 15 bases between. CDR1 is SGHTA, CDR2 FQGNSA, per germline. The chain's CDR3 is CASSLQGHPTDTQYF. The CDR3 coding sequence is TGTGCCAGCAGCCTGCAGGGACACCCAACAGATACGCAGTATTTT.

The genes are TRBV4-1 and TRBJ2-1; D gene unclear. V was shortened by 0 bases and J by 8 bases, with 5 bases between the two germline ends. Germline loops: CDR1 MGHRA, CDR2 YSYEKL. This CDR3 has 12 residues. The CDR3 protein is CASSQDFDEQFF. The CDR3 DNA reads as TGCGCCAGCAGCCAAGATTTCGATGAGCAGTTCTTC.

The chain has TRBV2 and TRBJ2-1; tentative D call: TRBD1 (6 bases). Per the germline V gene, CDR1 is SNHLY and CDR2 is FYNNEI. Trimming removed 8 bases from V and 5 bases from J, with 22 bases in between. This CDR3 has 16 amino acids. The CDR3 DNA is TGTGCCAGCGGTTTCCACAGGGAAGAATGGAACAATGAGCAGTTCTTC. Amino acid sequence: CASGFHREEWNNEQFF.

Only one count was recorded for this clone. In DNA, the CDR3 is TGTGCCAGCAGCGTAGCGGGGGGGGCCCTGGGGAATGAGCAGTTCTTC. Its translation is CASSVAGGALGNEQFF. This chain connects TRBV9 to TRBJ2-1; TRBD2 agrees at 8 bases. The V gene's germline CDR1 is SGDLS and CDR2 YYNGEE. V lost 0 bases, J lost 7 bases, and 9 bases stayed unmatched. The CDR3 covers 16 residues.

The CDR3 here is CASGLGDQGLTDTQYF. In DNA form, the CDR3 reads TGTGCTAGTGGTTTGGGTGACCAGGGGCTAACAGATACGCAGTATTTT. The chain couples TRBV12-5 to TRBJ2-3; D is possibly TRBD1 (6 bases). Trimming removed 1 base from V and 3 bases from J, with 14 bases in between. The CDR3 is 16 amino acids. Germline CDR1 LGHNT, CDR2 FRNRAP.

This clone was counted a single time. The chain carries TRBV4-1 and TRBJ2-3; TRBD2 matches 10 bases. CDR1 and CDR2 (germline): MGHRA, YSYEKL. V trimming: 2 bases; J trimming: 4 bases; junction bases outside the gene matches: 0. This CDR3 comprises 14 residues. The CDR3 sequence is CASSQLAGADTQYF. DNA for the CDR3: TGCGCCAGCAGCCAACTAGCGGGGGCAGATACGCAGTATTTT.